Presented here are 7 T cell receptor beta chains from one specimen sequenced in a study of early T cells in non-severe SARS-CoV-2 infection (dated by TCRdb to 2020 to 2022). Library prep was done by 5' RACE. Sequencing was carried out with a NextSeq 500. TCRdb reworked the public reads: Q25 trimming with fastp, MiXCR clone assembly, productive beta chains retained. Duplicate CDR3 protein sequences are folded into a single record with the most common DNA and genes. The table for this sample lists 50,000 to 70,000 distinct CDR3 sequences; just under 9% of them were counted only once. The top ten constitute 15% to 20% of the sample. The specimen was whole blood. The receptors stem from an adult who was a healthcare worker with PCR-confirmed SARS-CoV-2 infection or an uninfected control (not recorded which).

This clonotype occurred many times. The V gene is TRBV3-1, the J gene TRBJ2-7, with unresolved D. The CDR3 contains 14 residues. The V end was cut by 2 bases, the J end by 0 bases, with 8 bases between. The germline V gene encodes CDR1 LGHDT and CDR2 YNNKEL (reference sequence). The CDR3 is CASSQLQSSYEQYF. CDR3 in DNA: TGTGCCAGCAGCCAATTACAGAGCTCCTACGAGCAGTACTTC.

This clonotype was seen many times. The V gene is TRBV28, the J gene TRBJ1-4, with unresolved D. CDR1 is MDHEN and CDR2 is SYDVKM in the germline V gene. Trimming removed 2 bases from V and 13 bases from J, with 11 bases in between. The CDR3 extends over 12 amino acids. The CDR3 nucleotides read TGTGCCAGCAGTTTACGCGGACTGGGACTGTTTTTT. Translated: CASSLRGLGLFF.

This clonotype was counted between two and nine times. The genes are TRBV4-1 and TRBJ2-1; the D gene could be TRBD1 or TRBD2 (6 bases each). Trimming removed 3 bases at V and 7 bases at J, with 10 bases between. CDR3 length: 13 residues. CDR1 and CDR2 (germline): MGHRA, YSYEKL. CDR3 DNA: TGCGCCAGCAGCCACCAGGGGAGGAATGAGCAGTTCTTC. Translated: CASSHQGRNEQFF.

This rearrangement joins TRBV20-1 to TRBJ1-5; 7 bases fit TRBD1. Germline CDR1 is DFQATT and CDR2 is SNEGSKA (reference sequence). V gave up 5 bases and J gave up 6 bases; unmatched junction bases: 7. The CDR3 loop spans 13 amino acids. The CDR3 loop is CSAQQGIVQPQHF. In DNA form, the CDR3 reads TGCAGTGCTCAACAGGGGATTGTTCAGCCCCAGCATTTT.

There are a few counts of this clonotype. The chain links TRBV30 to TRBJ1-2; tentative D call: TRBD1 (5 bases). V was clipped by 0 bases and J by 5 bases, with 10 bases between them. CDR3 length: 13 amino acids. CDR1 is GTSNPN, CDR2 SVGIG, per germline (reference sequence). The DNA for the CDR3 is TGTGCCTGGAGTGTACCAGGGCTGTATGGCTACACCTTC. It specifies CAWSVPGLYGYTF. Filled out from reference TRBV30 and TRBJ1-2, the complete variable domain reads SQTIHQWPATLVQPVGSPLSLECTVEGTSNPNLYWYRQAAGRGLQLLFYSVGIGQISSEVPQNLSASRPQDRQFILSSKKLLLSDSGFYLCAWSVPGLYGYTFGSGTRLTVV.

This clonotype was detected ten times or more. The rearrangement joins TRBV20-1 to TRBJ1-5, with 11 bases aligning to TRBD1. Germline V lookup: CDR1 DFQATT, CDR2 SNEGSKA (reference sequence). The CDR3 has 13 amino acids. V shed 6 bases and J 6 bases; nucleotides not matched to a gene: 4. The CDR3 sequence: CSARTGGSQPQHF. In DNA, the CDR3 is TGCAGTGCCCGGACAGGGGGCTCTCAGCCCCAGCATTTT.

This clonotype showed up many times. The chain combines TRBV28 with TRBJ1-1; D might be TRBD1 (6 bases). V shed 5 bases and J shed 8 bases, with 9 bases lying between them. Germline CDR1 is MDHEN and CDR2 is SYDVKM. This CDR3 is 11 amino acids long. This CDR3 reads CASSRGGEAFF. The CDR3 DNA follows: TGTGCCAGCAGTAGGGGGGGAGAAGCTTTCTTT.